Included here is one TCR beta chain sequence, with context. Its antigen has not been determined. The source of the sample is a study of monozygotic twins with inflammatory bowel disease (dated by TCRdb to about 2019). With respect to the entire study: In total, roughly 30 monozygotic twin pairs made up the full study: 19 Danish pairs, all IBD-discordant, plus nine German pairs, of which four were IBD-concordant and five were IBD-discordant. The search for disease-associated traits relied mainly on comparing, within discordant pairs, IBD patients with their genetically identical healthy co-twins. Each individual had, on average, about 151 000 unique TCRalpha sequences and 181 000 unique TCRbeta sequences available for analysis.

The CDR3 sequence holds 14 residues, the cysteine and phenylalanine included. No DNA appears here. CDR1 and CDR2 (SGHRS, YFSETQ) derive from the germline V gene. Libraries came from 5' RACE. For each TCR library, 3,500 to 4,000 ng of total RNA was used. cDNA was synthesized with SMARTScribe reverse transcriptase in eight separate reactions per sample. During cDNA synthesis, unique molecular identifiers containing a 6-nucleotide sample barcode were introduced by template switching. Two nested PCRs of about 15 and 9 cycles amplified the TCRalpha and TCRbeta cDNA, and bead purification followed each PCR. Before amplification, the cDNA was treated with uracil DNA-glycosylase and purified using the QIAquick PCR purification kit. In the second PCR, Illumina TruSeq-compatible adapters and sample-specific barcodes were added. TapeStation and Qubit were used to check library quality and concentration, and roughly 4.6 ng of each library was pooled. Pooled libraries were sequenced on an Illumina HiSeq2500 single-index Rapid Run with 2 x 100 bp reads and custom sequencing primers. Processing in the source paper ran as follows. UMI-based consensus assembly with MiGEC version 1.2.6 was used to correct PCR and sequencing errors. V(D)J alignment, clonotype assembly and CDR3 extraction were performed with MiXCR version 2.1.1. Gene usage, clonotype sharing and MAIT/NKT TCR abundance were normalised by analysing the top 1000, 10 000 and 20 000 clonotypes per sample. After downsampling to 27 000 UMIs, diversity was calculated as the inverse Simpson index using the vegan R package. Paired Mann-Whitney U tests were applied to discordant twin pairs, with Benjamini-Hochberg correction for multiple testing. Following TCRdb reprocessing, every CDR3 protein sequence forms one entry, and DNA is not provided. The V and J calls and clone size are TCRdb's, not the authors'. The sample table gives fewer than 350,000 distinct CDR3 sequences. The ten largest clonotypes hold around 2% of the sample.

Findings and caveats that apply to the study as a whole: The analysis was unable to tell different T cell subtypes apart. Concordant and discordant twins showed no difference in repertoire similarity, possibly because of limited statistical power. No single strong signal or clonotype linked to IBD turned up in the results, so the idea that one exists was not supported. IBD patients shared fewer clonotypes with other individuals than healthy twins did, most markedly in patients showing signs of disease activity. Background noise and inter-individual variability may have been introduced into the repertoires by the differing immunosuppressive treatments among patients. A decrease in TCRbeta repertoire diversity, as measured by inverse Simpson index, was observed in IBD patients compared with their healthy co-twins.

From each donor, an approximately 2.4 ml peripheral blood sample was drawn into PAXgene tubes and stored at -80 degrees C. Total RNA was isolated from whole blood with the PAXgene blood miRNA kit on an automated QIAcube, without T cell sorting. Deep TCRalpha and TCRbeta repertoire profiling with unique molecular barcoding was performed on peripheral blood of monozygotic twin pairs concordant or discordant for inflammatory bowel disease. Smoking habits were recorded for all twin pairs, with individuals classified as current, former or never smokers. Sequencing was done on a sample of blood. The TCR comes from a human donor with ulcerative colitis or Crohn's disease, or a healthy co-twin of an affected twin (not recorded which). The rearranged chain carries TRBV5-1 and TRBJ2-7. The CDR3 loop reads CASSLDRTRLEQYF.